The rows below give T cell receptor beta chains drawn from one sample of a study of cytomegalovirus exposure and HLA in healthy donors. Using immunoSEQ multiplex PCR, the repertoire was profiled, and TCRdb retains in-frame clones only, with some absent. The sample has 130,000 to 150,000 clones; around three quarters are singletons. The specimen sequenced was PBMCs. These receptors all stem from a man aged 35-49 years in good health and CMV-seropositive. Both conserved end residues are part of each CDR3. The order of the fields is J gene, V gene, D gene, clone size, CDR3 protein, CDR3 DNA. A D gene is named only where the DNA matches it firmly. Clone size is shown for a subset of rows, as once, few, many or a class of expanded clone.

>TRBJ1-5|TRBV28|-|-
CASTKEWGVGNQPQHF
TGTGCCAGCACTAAGGAGTGGGGGGTGGGCAATCAGCCCCAGCATTTT
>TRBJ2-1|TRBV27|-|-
CASSLSRLRDSYNEQFF
TGTGCCAGCAGTTTATCCCGCCTCAGGGACTCCTACAATGAGCAGTTCTTC
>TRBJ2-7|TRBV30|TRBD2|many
CAWDKREGNEQYF
TGTGCCTGGGACAAGCGGGAGGGCAACGAGCAGTACTTC
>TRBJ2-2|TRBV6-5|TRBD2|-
CASSFTSVRLTGELFF
TGTGCCAGCAGTTTTACTAGCGTTCGGTTAACCGGGGAGCTGTTTTTT
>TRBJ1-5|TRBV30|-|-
CAWGLDRNQPQHF
TGTGCCTGGGGACTGGATCGCAATCAGCCCCAGCATTTT
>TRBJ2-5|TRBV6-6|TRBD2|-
CASSPGRGRETQYF
TGTGCCAGCAGTCCCGGGAGGGGCCGGGAGACCCAGTACTTC
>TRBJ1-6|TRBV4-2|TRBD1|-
CASSPTGDNSPLHF
TGTGCCAGCAGCCCGACAGGGGACAATTCACCCCTCCACTTT
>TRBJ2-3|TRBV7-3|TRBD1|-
CASSLQGARTDTQYF
TGTGCCAGCAGCCTTCAGGGGGCTAGGACAGATACGCAGTATTTT
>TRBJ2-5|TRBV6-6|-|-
CASTPGRGYFQETQYF
TGTGCCAGCACCCCAGGCAGGGGATACTTCCAAGAGACCCAGTACTTC
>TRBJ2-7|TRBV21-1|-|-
CASSKVRPGAGEQYF
TGTGCCAGCAGCAAAGTTCGTCCAGGGGCGGGCGAGCAGTACTTC